These T cell receptor beta chains were read from a single sample in a study of PD-L1 blockade in urothelial cancer. Using immunoSEQ multiplex PCR, the repertoire was profiled, and TCRdb retains in-frame clones only, with some absent. The sample has just under 40,000 clones, roughly nine tenths seen once; the top ten hold about 11%. The sequencing here drew on PBMCs, taken around atezolizumab (anti-PD-L1) treatment. The receptors here all came from a woman aged 55 to 70 with urothelial cancer. Both conserved end residues are part of each CDR3. The D gene is left open where the match is weak. Rows give clone size only sometimes, using once, few, many, or a class for an expanded clone.

CDR3aa	CDR3nt	abundance	d_gene	v_gene	j_gene
CASSKRDRGWNEQFF	TGTGCCAGCAGCAAGAGGGACAGGGGCTGGAATGAGCAGTTCTTC	NA	TRBD1	TRBV7-9	TRBJ2-1
CASSLRGVEEKLFF	TGTGCCAGCAGCCTAAGGGGTGTAGAAGAAAAACTGTTTTTT	NA	NA	TRBV14	TRBJ1-4
CASSTFTPRRYEQYF	TGTGCCAGCAGTACATTTACCCCCCGCAGGTACGAGCAGTACTTC	NA	NA	TRBV28	TRBJ2-7
CASSLEGQLSNQPQHF	TGTGCCAGCAGCTTAGAGGGACAGCTTAGCAATCAGCCCCAGCATTTT	NA	TRBD1	TRBV7-8	TRBJ1-5
CASSFGTSGGEQFF	TGTGCCAGCAGCTTTGGGACTAGCGGGGGTGAGCAGTTCTTC	NA	TRBD2	TRBV11-2	TRBJ2-1
CASRTGTGLLYEQYF	TGTGCCAGCAGGACCGGGACAGGGCTCCTCTACGAGCAGTACTTC	NA	TRBD1	TRBV6-5	TRBJ2-7
CASSFRGQSYNEQFF	TGTGCCAGCAGTTTTAGGGGGCAATCCTACAATGAGCAGTTCTTC	NA	TRBD1	TRBV27	TRBJ2-1
CASSPQGQLRTEAFF	TGTGCCAGCAGCCCCCAAGGACAGTTGAGAACTGAAGCTTTCTTT	NA	NA	TRBV7-3	TRBJ1-1
CASSELRRIQETQYF	TGTGCCAGCAGTGAATTGAGGCGGATCCAAGAGACCCAGTACTTC	NA	NA	TRBV2	TRBJ2-5
CASSLDTHEQYF	TGTGCCAGCAGCCTCGACACCCACGAGCAGTACTTC	once	NA	TRBV11-3	TRBJ2-7
CASSLNRVMGGYTF	TGTGCCAGCAGTTTGAACAGGGTAATGGGGGGCTACACCTTC	medium-sized	NA	TRBV28	TRBJ1-2
CASSKDRGRGGTEAFF	TGTGCCAGCAGCAAAGACAGGGGGCGAGGTGGCACTGAAGCTTTCTTT	NA	TRBD1	TRBV11-2	TRBJ1-1
CASSSLESHYEQYF	TGCGCCAGCAGCTCGTTGGAGAGCCACTACGAGCAGTACTTC	NA	NA	TRBV5-1	TRBJ2-7
CASSLIGGGGAKQPQHF	TGTGCCAGCAGTTTAATAGGGGGGGGAGGGGCAAAACAGCCCCAGCATTTT	few	NA	TRBV27	TRBJ1-5
CASSGGSGRPSDTQYF	TGTGCCAGCAGTGGGGGTAGCGGGCGTCCGTCAGATACGCAGTATTTT	NA	TRBD2	TRBV2	TRBJ2-3
CASSQDPGVVYEQYF	TGCGCCAGCAGCCAAGATCCAGGGGTGGTGTACGAGCAGTACTTC	NA	NA	TRBV4-3	TRBJ2-7
CASSTDRRHTQYF	TGTGCCAGCAGTACGGACAGACGACATACGCAGTATTTT	NA	NA	TRBV6-5	TRBJ2-3
CASMTGGLDTQYF	TGTGCCAGTATGACGGGAGGACTAGATACGCAGTATTTT	NA	TRBD2	TRBV19	TRBJ2-3
CASSTRDEQYF	TGTGCCAGTAGTACCAGGGACGAGCAGTACTTC	NA	NA	TRBV19	TRBJ2-7
CASSSPDRARFSEAFF	TGTGCCAGCAGTTCACCGGACAGGGCAAGGTTTTCCGAAGCTTTCTTT	NA	TRBD1	TRBV28	TRBJ1-1
CASSLGFGRELGGGTDTQYF	TGTGCCAGCAGCTTAGGATTCGGGCGGGAGCTCGGTGGGGGCACAGATACGCAGTATTTT	NA	TRBD2	TRBV7-8	TRBJ2-3
CSARDSYGYTF	TGCAGTGCTAGGGACAGCTATGGCTACACCTTC	NA	NA	TRBV20-1	TRBJ1-2
CASSLMGHHSYNEQFF	TGCGCCAGCAGCTTGATGGGGCACCACTCCTACAATGAGCAGTTCTTC	NA	NA	TRBV5-1	TRBJ2-1
CASSPLSGTVNTEAFF	TGTGCCAGCTCACCATTGTCCGGGACAGTTAACACTGAAGCTTTCTTT	NA	TRBD1	TRBV18	TRBJ1-1
CASSNKQGIPYEQYF	TGTGCCAGTAGCAACAAACAGGGGATACCCTACGAGCAGTACTTC	NA	TRBD1	TRBV19	TRBJ2-7
CASSPLGTGAYEQYF	TGTGCCAGCAGCCCTCTTGGGACAGGGGCCTACGAGCAGTACTTC	NA	TRBD1	TRBV14	TRBJ2-7
CASSLTGGRTDTQYF	TGCGCCAGCAGCTTGACAGGGGGAAGGACAGATACGCAGTATTTT	NA	TRBD1	TRBV5-1	TRBJ2-3
CSAGLGAIWDEQFF	TGCAGCGCAGGACTAGGAGCGATCTGGGATGAGCAGTTCTTC	NA	TRBD2	TRBV29-1	TRBJ2-1
CASRVQGSGNTIYF	TGTGCCAGCAGGGTACAGGGGTCAGGAAACACCATATATTTT	NA	TRBD1	TRBV6-1	TRBJ1-3
CAGNRPGQGDNEQFF	TGCGCCGGAAACCGACCGGGACAGGGTGACAATGAGCAGTTCTTC	NA	TRBD1	TRBV10-1	TRBJ2-1
CASSSPRGPSGSWIQYF	TGTGCCAGCAGCTCCCCAAGAGGTCCTAGCGGGAGTTGGATTCAGTACTTC	NA	TRBD2	TRBV11-2	TRBJ2-4
CASSLTGGSYEQYF	TGTGCCAGCAGTCTGACAGGGGGTAGCTACGAGCAGTACTTC	NA	TRBD1	TRBV28	TRBJ2-7
CASSLLTDRGPETQYF	TGCGCCAGCAGCTTGTTAACAGACAGGGGGCCGGAGACCCAGTACTTC	NA	TRBD1	TRBV5-1	TRBJ2-5
CASSTWATDTQYF	TGTGCCAGCAGCACCTGGGCCACAGATACGCAGTATTTT	NA	NA	TRBV5-4	TRBJ2-3
CASSVWGHSLKETQYF	TGTGCCAGCAGCGTTTGGGGGCATTCCTTAAAAGAGACCCAGTACTTC	NA	NA	TRBV9	TRBJ2-5
CASSPDSAYGYTF	TGTGCCAGCTCACCGGACAGTGCTTATGGCTACACCTTC	NA	NA	TRBV18	TRBJ1-2
CASSGLAGEAGADTQYF	TGTGCCAGCTCGGGACTAGCGGGAGAAGCAGGCGCAGATACGCAGTATTTT	NA	TRBD2	TRBV18	TRBJ2-3
CASSSGLAGVSEQYF	TGTGCCAGCAGCTCTGGACTAGCGGGAGTAAGCGAGCAGTACTTC	NA	TRBD2	TRBV7-3	TRBJ2-7
CASSIETKGNIQYF	TGTGCCAGTAGTATAGAGACGAAGGGGAACATTCAGTACTTC	NA	NA	TRBV19	TRBJ2-4
CASSPRDRTLVAFF	TGTGCCAGCTCACCACGGGACAGGACCCTTGTCGCTTTCTTT	once	TRBD1	TRBV18	TRBJ1-1